This entry describes one T cell receptor beta chain. A read error may account for a junction end that differs from germline. The sample belongs to a study of tumor-infiltrating lymphocytes in primary liver carcinoma. Study background: The number of productive TCRbeta reads per sample ranged from roughly 3.5 to 7.13 million and was similar across tissue types.

The source material, about 17-31 mg of unsorted bulk tissue, was used to co-extract RNA and DNA. Every tumor contributed samples taken at five separate regions. A constant-region primer served to make TCR beta cDNA from about 490 ng total RNA. Libraries of TCR beta came from three nested multiplex PCR rounds with slightly modified ARM-PCR. The two initial PCR rounds, about 9 cycles each, used TRBV1-TRBV30 forward and C-beta reverse primers. TCRdb called the multiplex PCR reads again in MiXCR, with one record for every CDR3 protein. The sample has 150,000 to 200,000 distinct CDR3 sequences, approximately 80% seen once. This CDR3 spans 15 amino acids. From germline, CDR1 is SQVTM and CDR2 ANQGSEA.

The TCR originated in a man in his forties with primary liver carcinoma and hepatitis B virus infection. The specimen sequenced was tumor tissue from primary liver carcinoma. This chain links TRBV29-1 with TRBJ2-1; D remains ambiguous. CDR3 nucleotides: TGCAGCGTTGTCCCACTTGTGGGATTGGCGAATGAGCAACTCTTC. Translating gives CSVVPLVGLANEQLF.